This note documents a single TCR beta chain sequence. Source study methods: From reference gene primer amplification, estimates of nucleated cell counts were derived. Clones were read by immunoSEQ multiplex PCR, and TCRdb kept only the in-frame ones, dropping some. V, J and clone size were drawn from that table, and D and trimming were deduced from the DNA. The data hold roughly 440,000 clones, with around 89% observed a single time. The sample belongs to a study of blood T cell repertoires in COVID-19. Study at large: The study drew acute and convalescent COVID-19 samples from the United States, Italy and Spain. From T cells, B-cell-depleted T cells, or PBMCs came the material, which was cDNA or gDNA.

The Seattle site enrolled patients during active infection and followed them longitudinally. There are 16 residues in the CDR3. Deletions cut 0 bases from V and 9 bases from J, with 16 bases between. The germline V gene encodes CDR1 SGHDT and CDR2 YYEEEE. This TCR came from a woman between 50 and 59 years old with COVID-19, enrolled during active disease. The gene calls are TRBV5-6 and TRBJ1-6; D remains unclear. Sequencing was carried out using peripheral blood. DNA of the CDR3: TGTGCCAGCAGCTTGGGGCGGGGAGGGTTCGCTTCACCCCTCCACTTT. It yields the protein CASSLGRGGFASPLHF.